This T cell receptor (beta chain) came from a study of blood T cell repertoires in COVID-19. Study-level information: Both acute and convalescent COVID-19 samples were obtained from the United States, Italy and Spain.

Authors' analysis steps: Reference gene primer amplification gave estimated nucleated cell counts. This table comes from immunoSEQ multiplex PCR, and its TCRdb copy is limited to in-frame clones, with some not included. Clonal size and the V and J genes are those of that table, whereas D and trimming came from the DNA. The profile covers about 80,000 clones, with roughly 86% appearing a single time and 21% taken by the ten largest. This CDR3 comprises 14 residues. V lost 6 bases and J lost 7; bases outside the gene matches: 8. Germline CDR1 is MDHEN and CDR2 is SYDVKM. Sequencing input: peripheral blood. The clonotype comes from a human donor in a cohort sampled during active COVID-19. V is TRBV28 and J is TRBJ2-2; 7 bases are shared with TRBD2. The CDR3 DNA is TGTGCCAGCAGCTCCGGACTAGTCGGCGGGGAGCTGTTTTTT. Translation: CASSSGLVGGELFF.